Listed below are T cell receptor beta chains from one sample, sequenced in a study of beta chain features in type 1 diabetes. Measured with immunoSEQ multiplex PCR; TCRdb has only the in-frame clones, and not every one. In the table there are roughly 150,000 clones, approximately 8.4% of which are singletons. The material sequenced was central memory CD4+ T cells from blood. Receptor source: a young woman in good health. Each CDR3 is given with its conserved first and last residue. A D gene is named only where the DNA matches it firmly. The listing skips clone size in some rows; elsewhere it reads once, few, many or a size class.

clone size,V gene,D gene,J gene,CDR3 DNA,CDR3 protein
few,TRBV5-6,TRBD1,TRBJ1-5,TGTGCCAGCAGCTCACAGGGGCTTGGCAATCAGCCCCAGCATTTT,CASSSQGLGNQPQHF
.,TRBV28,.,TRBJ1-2,TGTGCCAGCAATCCCGCTGGCCCCGGGGACTATGGCTACACCTTC,CASNPAGPGDYGYTF
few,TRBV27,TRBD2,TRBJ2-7,TGTGCCAGCGCCCCCCTAGCGGGGGCCCCTTCCTACGAGCAGTACTTC,CASAPLAGAPSYEQYF
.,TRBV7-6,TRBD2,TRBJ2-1,TGTGCCAGCAGACTCCGGGGGGTTGATGAAGATGAGCAGTTCTTC,CASRLRGVDEDEQFF
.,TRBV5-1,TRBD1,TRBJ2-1,TGCGCCAGCAGCGTTGGAGTACAGGGGATAGACGAGCAGTTCTTC,CASSVGVQGIDEQFF
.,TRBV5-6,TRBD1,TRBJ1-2,TGTGCCAGCAGCTTAGGACAGGGCCATTATGGCTACACCTTC,CASSLGQGHYGYTF
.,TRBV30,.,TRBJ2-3,TGTGCCTGGAGTGTAGGGGGGGGAGCAGATACGCAGTATTTT,CAWSVGGGADTQYF
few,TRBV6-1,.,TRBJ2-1,TGTGCCAGCAGTGAACGAGGGTCCCACTCCTACAATGAGCAGTTCTTC,CASSERGSHSYNEQFF
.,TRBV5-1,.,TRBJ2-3,TGCGCCAGCAGCTTGGCTCCTGAGGCAGATACGCAGTATTTT,CASSLAPEADTQYF
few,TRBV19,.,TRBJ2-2,TGTGCCAGTAGTGATCTAGGGGTAGGCGGGGAGCTGTTTTTT,CASSDLGVGGELFF
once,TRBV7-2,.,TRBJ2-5,TGTGCCAGCAGTCCGGGTCCACAAGAGACCCAGTACTTC,CASSPGPQETQYF
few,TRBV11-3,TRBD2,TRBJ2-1,TGTGCCAGCAGCCTCGGGAGGAGCTCCTACAATGAGCAGTTCTTC,CASSLGRSSYNEQFF
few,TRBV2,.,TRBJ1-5,TGTGCCAGCGCGGCTGGCAATCAGCCCCAGCATTTT,CASAAGNQPQHF
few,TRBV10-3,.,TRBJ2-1,TGTGCCATCAGTGACCGTTCGGATGAGCAGTTCTTC,CAISDRSDEQFF
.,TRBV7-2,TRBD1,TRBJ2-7,TGTGCCAGCAGCTGGGGACAGGGCCCCTACGAGCAGTACTTC,CASSWGQGPYEQYF
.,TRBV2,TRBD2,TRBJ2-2,TGTGCCAGGACTATGACTAGCGTGAACACCGGGGAGCTGTTTTTT,CARTMTSVNTGELFF
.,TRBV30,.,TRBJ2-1,TGTGCCTGGAGTCGATTTAGCGGTACTGAGCAGTTCTTC,CAWSRFSGTEQFF
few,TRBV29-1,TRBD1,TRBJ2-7,TGCAGCGTCAGGACCGGGACAGTAACCTACGAGCAGTACTTC,CSVRTGTVTYEQYF
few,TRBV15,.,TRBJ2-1,TGTGCCACCTCCTGGGGTCGCGGGAATGAGCAGTTCTTC,CATSWGRGNEQFF
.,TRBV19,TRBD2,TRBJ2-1,TGTGCCAGTAGGACCCCGGGACTAAACAATGAGCAGTTCTTC,CASRTPGLNNEQFF
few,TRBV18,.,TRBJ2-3,TGTGCCAGCTCACCCATGAGCGGAGGGGGCACAGATACGCAGTATTTT,CASSPMSGGGTDTQYF
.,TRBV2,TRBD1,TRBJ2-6,TGTGCCAGCAGTGACCACTTAGTAGGACAGGGGGCAGGAGGGGCCAACGTCCTGACTTTC,CASSDHLVGQGAGGANVLTF
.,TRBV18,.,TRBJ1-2,TGTGCCAGCTCACCAACAGCAGGCGGCTACACCTTC,CASSPTAGGYTF
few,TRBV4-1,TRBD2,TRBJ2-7,TGCGCCAGCAGCCAAGGTCTAGCGGGCTACGAGCAGTACTTC,CASSQGLAGYEQYF
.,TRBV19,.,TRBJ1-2,TGTGCCAGTAGTACCCTTGGGACCCGGGGGGGCTACACCTTC,CASSTLGTRGGYTF
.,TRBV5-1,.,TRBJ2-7,TGCGCCAGCAGCGTCGACAGGTACGAGCAGTACTTC,CASSVDRYEQYF
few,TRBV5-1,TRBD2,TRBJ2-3,TGCGCCAGCAGCTTCCTAGCGGGCACAGATACGCAGTATTTT,CASSFLAGTDTQYF
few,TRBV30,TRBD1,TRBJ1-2,TGTGCCTGGAGTGGGACAGGGTATGGCTACACCTTC,CAWSGTGYGYTF
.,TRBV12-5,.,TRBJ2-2,TGTGCTAGTGGTTTGCCACATGGCGGGGAGCTGTTTTTT,CASGLPHGGELFF
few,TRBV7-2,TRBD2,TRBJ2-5,TGTGCCAGCAGCTTAGGGCTAGCGGGGACGGAGACCCAGTACTTC,CASSLGLAGTETQYF
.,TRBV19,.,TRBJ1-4,TGTGCCAGTAGTATCGAGGCCGGTGAAAAACTGTTTTTT,CASSIEAGEKLFF
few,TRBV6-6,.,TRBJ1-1,TGTGCCAGCAGTTCCAGTGAGAACACTGAAGCTTTCTTT,CASSSSENTEAFF
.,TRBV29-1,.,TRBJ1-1,TGCAGCGTTAAAACAGGGTTGAGTGCTGAAGCTTTCTTT,CSVKTGLSAEAFF